Given below is one T cell receptor (beta chain) in context. Its matching antigen is unknown. The sample originates from a study of CD8 T cells in ankylosing spondylitis. Overall study findings and caveats: Certain motif variants had earlier been reported in reactive arthritis synovial fluid and blood. Seven to nine highly homologous variants made up a TCR beta motif, and this motif appeared characteristic of ankylosing spondylitis blood.

Germline V gives CDR1 DFQATT, CDR2 SNEGSKA (reference sequence). The CDR3 contains 15 residues. Germline trimming cut 0 bases from V and 4 bases from J; bases unmatched to any gene: 6. Each TCR beta library was made by quantitative 5'-RACE that incorporated molecular barcodes. TCRdb independently ran MiXCR on the 5' RACE reads; one entry per CDR3 protein. The data hold under 950,000 distinct CDR3 sequences, with around 19% observed a single time. Sequenced sample: blood, either unsorted or a sorted T cell fraction (not recorded which). V usage is TRBV20-1 and J usage is TRBJ2-5, with TRBD2 matching over 9 bases. This TCR was recovered from a male donor with ankylosing spondylitis. The CDR3 DNA sequence: TGCAGTGCTAGAGATCTGGCGGGGGGGGCAGAGACCCAGTACTTC. Amino acids: CSARDLAGGAETQYF.